This TCR beta chain was documented in a study of blood T cell repertoires in COVID-19. Study-level background: The analysed material was cDNA or gDNA that came from T cells, B-cell-depleted T cells, or PBMCs.

Trimming pared 1 base from V and 1 base from J, leaving 10 bases between. Germline assignment: CDR1 LNHDA and CDR2 SQIVND (reference sequence). The CDR3 length is 16 residues. The table came from immunoSEQ multiplex PCR; TCRdb's copy has only in-frame clones and leaves some out. The sample consists of 150,000 to 200,000 clones, 85% to 90% of them appearing once. This sequence originates from a woman between 55 and 75 years old with COVID-19, enrolled during active disease. The V call is TRBV19, the J call TRBJ2-2, with a tentative D call TRBD2 (6 bases). Input material: peripheral blood. The chain's CDR3 is CASSIGLTRNTGELFF. The CDR3 coding sequence is TGTGCCAGTAGTATAGGGCTGACTAGGAACACCGGGGAGCTGTTTTTT.